The 21 T cell receptor beta chains below were found in one sample sequenced in a study of cytomegalovirus exposure and HLA in healthy donors. With 60 Vbeta and 13 Jbeta primers, the PCR was carried out. The method was immunoSEQ multiplex PCR; TCRdb's version includes in-frame clones alone and lacks a portion of them. Seen here are 250,000 to 350,000 clones, roughly 80% observed once, and the top ten hold about 0.3%. Sequencing used PBMCs. The receptor set was obtained from a girl under 10 years old in good health and CMV-seronegative.

The CDR3 sequence: CASSFSGTALNTGELFF. The CDR3 coding sequence is TGTGCCAGCAGCTTCTCCGGGACAGCCTTGAACACCGGGGAGCTGTTTTTT. The chain has TRBV11-2 and TRBJ2-2, with 7 bases lining up with TRBD1. The CDR3 consists of 17 residues. The ends lost 3 bases at V and 1 base at J; junction bases unmatched: 8. Per the germline V gene, CDR1 is SGHAT and CDR2 is FQNNGV.

The rearrangement links TRBV6-4 to TRBJ2-1; maybe TRBD2 (5 bases). The CDR3 runs 15 residues. Germline V CDR1 and CDR2: MRHNA, SNTAGT. Trimming shortened V by 2 bases and J by 5 bases, and 13 bases separated the two germline ends. The CDR3 coding sequence is TGTGCCAGCAGTGACCGCTCGGGATCTCACAATGAGCAGTTCTTC. The encoded protein is CASSDRSGSHNEQFF.

The chain uses TRBV7-7 and TRBJ2-3, with 10 nucleotides matching TRBD2. J gave up 1 base and V 4 bases, and 2 bases lay outside the gene matches. The V gene's germline CDR1 is SSHAT and CDR2 FNYEAQ (reference sequence). The CDR3 length is 15 residues. CDR3 loop: CASSSGLAGTDTQYF. CDR3 coding DNA: TGTGCCAGCAGCTCAGGACTAGCGGGCACAGATACGCAGTATTTT.

The rearrangement joins TRBV5-1 to TRBJ2-2; TRBD2 matches at 11 bases. The CDR3 has 14 residues. Trimming cost V 4 bases and J 8 bases; bases outside gene matches: 4. CDR1 is SGHRS and CDR2 is YFSETQ in the germline V gene. CDR3 DNA sequence: TGCGCCAGCAGCCAAGGGACTAGCGGAGGGGAGCTGTTTTTT. It translates to CASSQGTSGGELFF.

CDR3 nucleotide sequence: TGTGCCAGCTCCCCGGACAGGGCCTCCTACGAGCAGTACTTC. It specifies CASSPDRASYEQYF. The chain recombines TRBV19 with TRBJ2-7; 8 nucleotides line up with TRBD1. CDR1 is LNHDA, CDR2 SQIVND, per germline (reference sequence). The junction had 7 bases not matched to a gene; V was cut back by 9 bases and J by 0 bases. The CDR3 has 14 amino acids.

This chain links TRBV7-9 with TRBJ2-3; TRBD2 matches at 9 bases. The CDR3 is 17 amino acids. Per germline, CDR1 SEHNR and CDR2 FQNEAQ (reference sequence). Trimming took 6 bases from V and 1 from J; bases not matched to a gene: 11. This chain's CDR3 is CASRPPFSGGRTDTQYF. Written as DNA, the CDR3 is TGTGCCAGCAGGCCCCCCTTTAGCGGGGGACGCACAGATACGCAGTATTTT. Based on the CDR3 plus reference TRBV7-9 and TRBJ2-3, the full variable domain is DTGVSQNPRHKITKRGQNVTFRCDPISEHNRLYWYRQTLGQGPEFLTYFQNEAQLEKSRLLSDRFSAERPKGSFSTLEIQRTEQGDSAMYLCASRPPFSGGRTDTQYFGPGTRLTVL.

This clone has a single count. The V gene is TRBV19, the J gene TRBJ1-5, with D possibly being TRBD1 (6 bases). Germline V gene lookup returns CDR1 LNHDA and CDR2 SQIVND (reference sequence). V was clipped by 9 bases and J by 3 bases, with 18 bases between them. This CDR3 has 15 residues. The CDR3 here is CASSGQGWDNQPQHF. CDR3 sequence (DNA): TGTGCCAGCTCAGGGCAGGGGTGGGACAATCAGCCCCAGCATTTT.

This clone has just a few counts. CDR3 sequence: CATILAGGDYEQYF. The CDR3, as DNA: TGTGCCACCATACTAGCGGGAGGTGACTACGAGCAGTACTTC. J is TRBJ2-5 and V is TRBV2; 12 bases map to TRBD2. The better agreement between TRBJ2-7 and the DNA end casts doubt on the J call. The germline CDR1 and CDR2 sequences are SNHLY and FYNNEI. The CDR3 runs to 14 residues.

On this clone itself: One junction end does not reproduce the germline sequence, and a read error may be involved. The chain couples TRBV7-9 to TRBJ1-1; D unclear. The CDR3 sequence is 12 residues long. The germline CDR1 and CDR2 sequences are SEHNR and FQNEAQ (reference sequence). The chain's CDR3 is CSSSLFPTEAFF. As DNA, the CDR3 is TGTTCCAGCAGCTTATTTCCTACTGAAGCTTTCTTT. Drawing the rest from reference TRBV7-9 and TRBJ1-1, the complete variable domain is DTGVSQNPRHKITKRGQNVTFRCDPISEHNRLYWYRQTLGQGPEFLTYFQNEAQLEKSRLLSDRFSAERPKGSFSTLEIQRTEQGDSAMYLCSSSLFPTEAFFGQGTRLTVV.

In this sample, this clone turned up a few times. This sequence joins TRBV7-9 and TRBJ2-1; 9 bases agree with TRBD2. The CDR3 loop spans 15 amino acids. Germline-derived CDR1 and CDR2 are SEHNR and FQNEAQ (reference sequence). V shed 6 bases and J 5 bases; nucleotides not matched to a gene: 8. The CDR3 nucleotides read TGTGCCAGCAGACTAACTAGCGGGCGTAACAATGAGCAGTTCTTC. As protein: CASRLTSGRNNEQFF.

The V and J genes are TRBV7-2 and TRBJ1-1; 7 nucleotides line up with TRBD1. Trimming cost V 4 bases and J 4 bases; bases outside gene matches: 6. The CDR3 has 14 residues. Germline CDR1 and CDR2: SGHTA and FQGNSA. CDR3 coding DNA: TGTGCCAGCAGCTCTCGACAGGGAAGCACTGAAGCTTTCTTT. This sequence encodes CASSSRQGSTEAFF.

A single count supports this clone. The chain carries TRBV12-2 and TRBJ2-1; the table's D call TRBD2 went unverified against the DNA. TRBV12-2 is described as a pseudogene. The CDR3 is 17 residues long. The CDR3 DNA reads TGTGCAAGTCGCTTCCGTAAGGGGACTAGCGCGTACAATGAGCAGTTCTTC. Its protein product is CASRFRKGTSAYNEQFF.

V usage is TRBV14 and J usage is TRBJ1-5, with TRBD1 matching over 9 bases. Germline V gene sequence: CDR1 SGHDN, CDR2 FVKESK. CDR3 length: 19 amino acids. J lost 2 bases, V lost 8 bases, and 19 bases had no gene match. The CDR3 coding sequence is TGTGCCAGCCCCCGGGAAACTCGGGACAGGGCTTTGGGCAATCAGCCCCAGCATTTT. Its translation: CASPRETRDRALGNQPQHF.

The chain links TRBV18 to TRBJ1-5, with D perhaps matching TRBD1 (6 bases). V lost 2 bases and J 1 base, leaving 9 bases between the germline ends. CDR3 size: 15 residues. Germline V lookup: CDR1 KGHSH, CDR2 LQKENI. The CDR3 loop is CASSPTGLSNQPQHF. CDR3 DNA: TGTGCCAGCTCACCAACAGGGCTCAGCAATCAGCCCCAGCATTTT.

V and J are TRBV27 and TRBJ2-5; 9 bases fit TRBD2. The ends lost 2 bases at V and 4 bases at J; junction bases unmatched: 5. Per germline, CDR1 MNHEY and CDR2 SMNVEV (reference sequence). The CDR3 length is 15 residues. This CDR3 is CASSLGGRAVETQYF. CDR3 in DNA: TGTGCCAGCAGTTTAGGCGGGAGGGCCGTAGAGACCCAGTACTTC.

The chain employs TRBV4-1 and TRBJ1-4; D is uncertain. Trimming pared 2 bases from V and 8 bases from J, leaving 9 bases between. The CDR3 is 13 residues long. The germline CDR1 and CDR2 sequences are MGHRA and YSYEKL. As DNA, the CDR3 is TGCGCCAGCAGCCAACAGTTGTGGGAAAAACTGTTTTTT. Amino acid sequence: CASSQQLWEKLFF.

There are a few counts of this clone. The V and J genes are TRBV7-9 and TRBJ2-2; 8 nucleotides line up with TRBD1. Germline CDR1 and CDR2: SEHNR and FQNEAQ (reference sequence). The CDR3 has 15 amino acids. V trimming: 3 bases; J trimming: 1 base; junction bases outside the gene matches: 1. The CDR3: CASSFGTGNTGELFF. In nucleotides, the CDR3 is TGTGCCAGCAGCTTCGGGACAGGGAACACCGGGGAGCTGTTTTTT. The variable domain in full, with the rest retrieved from reference TRBV7-9 and TRBJ2-2, is DTGVSQNPRHKITKRGQNVTFRCDPISEHNRLYWYRQTLGQGPEFLTYFQNEAQLEKSRLLSDRFSAERPKGSFSTLEIQRTEQGDSAMYLCASSFGTGNTGELFFGEGSRLTVL.

The V call is TRBV9, the J call TRBJ2-2; TRBD2 matches 12 bases. V lost 4 bases and J lost 5; bases outside the gene matches: 6. The CDR3 loop spans 16 amino acids. Germline V lookup: CDR1 SGDLS, CDR2 YYNGEE. The CDR3 here is CASSFRTSGATGELFF. In DNA form, the CDR3 reads TGTGCCAGCAGCTTCCGGACTAGCGGGGCTACCGGGGAGCTGTTTTTT.

The J gene is TRBJ2-5, the V gene TRBV15, with D tentatively TRBD1 (6 bases). Germline V gene lookup returns CDR1 LNHNV and CDR2 YYDKDF (reference sequence). Trimming took 4 bases from V and 0 from J, leaving 21 bases between them. The CDR3 sequence is 18 residues long. The CDR3 is CATSNPVLDSEYQETQYF. The CDR3 region has the DNA TGTGCCACCAGCAACCCCGTGTTGGACAGCGAGTACCAAGAGACCCAGTACTTC.

The V and J genes are TRBV7-9 and TRBJ2-1, with 7 bases identical to TRBD2. The CDR3 is 16 residues long. The germline V gene has CDR1 SEHNR and CDR2 FQNEAQ (reference sequence). V was clipped by 5 bases and J by 6 bases; unmatched bases: 13. Here the CDR3 DNA reads TGTGCCAGCAGCCCCCGGGCGGGACTATATTTCAATGAGCAGTTCTTC. Protein product: CASSPRAGLYFNEQFF.

V and J are TRBV27 and TRBJ1-4, with 8 nucleotides matching TRBD1. Germline V CDR1 and CDR2: MNHEY, SMNVEV (reference sequence). The CDR3 has 16 residues. V lost 0 bases, J lost 2 bases, and 2 bases stayed unmatched. In DNA form, the CDR3 reads TGTGCCAGCAGTTTATCCGGACAGGGCACTAATGAAAAACTGTTTTTT. This translates into CASSLSGQGTNEKLFF.